The 7 T cell receptor beta chains given below trace back to one sample, sequenced in a study of blood T cells in healthy people across ages. Sample-barcoded 5' priming and a J-beta primer mix drove a second PCR of roughly 7 to 11 cycles. MiXCR was run by TCRdb on the 5' RACE reads, yielding one entry per CDR3 protein. The sample consists of roughly 720,000 distinct CDR3 sequences, about 55% of them appearing once. The specimen was blood. These receptors originate from a man aged 80 or over in good health.

The chain joins TRBV5-5 to TRBJ2-1; 13 nucleotides align to TRBD2. The CDR3 is made up of 16 amino acids. The junction had 6 bases not matched to a gene; V was cut back by 2 bases and J by 7 bases. CDR1 is SGHKS, CDR2 YYEKEE, per germline (reference sequence). This CDR3 is CASSFSRTSGSNEQFF. The CDR3 DNA is TGTGCCAGCAGCTTTTCAAGGACTAGCGGGAGTAATGAGCAGTTCTTC.

Written as DNA, the CDR3 is TGCGCCAGCAGCTTGGCCAGGGTAGCGGGAGGGAGTGAGCAGTTCTTC. It encodes CASSLARVAGGSEQFF. The chain uses TRBV5-1 and TRBJ2-1; 11 bases fit TRBD2. The germline V gene has CDR1 SGHRS and CDR2 YFSETQ. J was trimmed by 9 bases and V by 0 bases; bases with no gene match: 8. This CDR3 has 16 amino acids.

The V call is TRBV5-1, the J call TRBJ2-7, with 9 bases that match TRBD2. The CDR3 is made up of 16 amino acids. From germline, CDR1 is SGHRS and CDR2 YFSETQ. Trimming took 2 bases from V and 0 from J; bases not matched to a gene: 6. CDR3 sequence: CASSLRGGRASYEQYF. CDR3 bases: TGCGCCAGCAGCTTACGGGGCGGGAGGGCCTCCTACGAGCAGTACTTC.

The gene calls are TRBV29-1 and TRBJ2-7, with D possibly TRBD1 on 6 matching bases. CDR1 and CDR2 from the germline V gene are SQVTM and ANQGSEA. CDR3 size: 14 residues. The V and J ends lost 3 bases and 2 bases respectively, with 14 bases between them. CDR3 DNA sequence: TGCAGCGTTGAGGCAGGGGAAGTCCCCTACGAGCAGTACTTC. Encoded protein: CSVEAGEVPYEQYF.

This chain links TRBV7-2 with TRBJ2-2, with 9 bases matching TRBD1. Germline CDR1 is SGHTA and CDR2 is FQGNSA. Trimming removed 10 bases from V and 4 bases from J; junction bases left unmatched: 4. The CDR3 consists of 13 residues. For the CDR3, the DNA is TGTGCCACCGGGACAGGGCCCACCGGGGAGCTGTTTTTT. Translated, it gives CATGTGPTGELFF.

The chain combines TRBV2 with TRBJ2-1, with 10 nucleotides matching TRBD2. CDR3 length: 15 residues. The junction had 3 bases not matched to a gene; V was cut back by 6 bases and J by 1 base. CDR1 and CDR2 (germline): SNHLY, FYNNEI. The CDR3: CASRVGLASYNEQFF. The CDR3 region has the DNA TGTGCCAGCAGGGTGGGACTAGCGTCCTACAATGAGCAGTTCTTC.

This clonotype was seen a single time. V usage is TRBV9 and J usage is TRBJ2-1, with unresolved D. The length of the CDR3 is 14 residues. Germline V gene lookup returns CDR1 SGDLS and CDR2 YYNGEE. With 4 bases removed from V and 9 bases from J, the gap between germline ends came to 17 bases. DNA for the CDR3: TGTGCCAGCAGCACGGGCCAAGAGAGATCTGAGCAGTTCTTC. It encodes CASSTGQERSEQFF.